Listed below are T cell receptor beta chains from one sample, sequenced in a study of patients and donors after allogeneic stem cell transplantation. TCRdb processed the RT-PCR reads anew with MiXCR; each CDR3 protein has one entry. Here the sample spans 410,000 or so distinct CDR3 sequences, roughly 17% being singletons. The sequencing sample was made of blood, either unsorted or a sorted T cell fraction (not recorded which). These receptors all come from a human donor who was either an allogeneic HSCT recipient or a stem cell or donor lymphocyte infusion donor (not recorded which). It is not recorded whose cells these are; they may come from a transplant donor. Each CDR3 is given with its conserved first and last residue. D genes are given only for firm matches. Size values are once, few and many counts, or a class for expanded clones, and some rows have none.

length	J	V	size	D	CDR3	DNA
16	TRBJ2-1	TRBV18	NA	TRBD1	CASSPEGQGPGNEQFF	TGTGCCAGCTCACCCGAGGGACAGGGCCCCGGTAATGAGCAGTTCTTC
13	TRBJ1-5	TRBV5-8	NA	NA	CASSLLGLQPQHF	TGTGCCAGCAGCTTACTGGGGCTCCAGCCCCAGCATTTT
15	TRBJ1-1	TRBV6-4	few	NA	CASRVSDTLGLVAFF	TGTGCCAGCAGAGTTTCGGACACGCTAGGGTTGGTTGCTTTCTTT
17	TRBJ1-4	TRBV27	few	NA	CASSFSGGRTTNEKLFF	TGTGCCAGCAGTTTTTCCGGGGGCCGGACAACTAATGAAAAACTGTTTTTT
13	TRBJ2-5	TRBV7-9	few	NA	CASSQQGQETQYF	TGTGCCAGCAGCCAACAGGGACAAGAGACCCAGTACTTC
16	TRBJ2-7	TRBV7-2	NA	TRBD1	CASSLGRTGVKVEQYF	TGTGCCAGCAGCTTAGGGCGGACAGGGGTAAAGGTAGAGCAGTACTTC
15	TRBJ2-2	TRBV6-1	few	NA	CASRTGTPNTGELFF	TGTGCCAGCAGAACCGGGACTCCAAACACCGGGGAGCTGTTTTTT
12	TRBJ1-1	TRBV25-1	many	NA	CASSDSNTEAFF	TGTGCCAGCAGTGATTCGAACACTGAAGCTTTCTTT
11	TRBJ2-2	TRBV24-1	NA	NA	CATGQTGELFF	TGTGCCACCGGTCAAACCGGGGAGCTGTTTTTT
14	TRBJ1-1	TRBV12-3/TRBV12-4	many	NA	CASSLVGRNTEAFF	TGTGCCAGCAGTTTAGTTGGAAGGAACACTGAAGCTTTCTTT
15	TRBJ2-2	TRBV20-1	NA	NA	CSARDGLENTGELFF	TGCAGTGCTAGAGATGGCCTCGAGAACACCGGGGAGCTGTTTTTT
20	TRBJ2-5	TRBV10-3	few	NA	CAISDRFKSPPGHSQETQYF	TGTGCCATCAGTGATAGGTTTAAAAGTCCTCCGGGACATAGTCAAGAGACCCAGTACTTC
16	TRBJ1-5	TRBV7-8	few	TRBD1	CASSLPGGSGNQPQHF	TGTGCCAGCAGCTTACCAGGGGGTAGCGGCAATCAGCCCCAGCATTTT
15	TRBJ2-7	TRBV6-2/TRBV6-3	NA	NA	CASSPFRLITYEQYF	TGTGCCAGCAGCCCCTTTAGACTTATAACCTACGAGCAGTACTTC
16	TRBJ2-1	TRBV24-1	few	TRBD1	CATSDSDRGPYNEQFF	TGTGCCACCAGTGATTCTGACAGGGGGCCGTATAATGAGCAGTTCTTC
14	TRBJ1-6	TRBV27	few	NA	CASSSRQGSAPLHF	TGTGCCAGCAGTTCGCGCCAGGGTAGTGCACCCCTCCACTTT
13	TRBJ2-2	TRBV3-1	NA	NA	CATDAGNTGELFF	TGTGCCACGGACGCGGGGAACACCGGGGAGCTGTTTTTT
11	TRBJ2-1	TRBV2	many	NA	CASSEPGEQFF	TGTGCCAGCAGTGAACCCGGTGAGCAGTTCTTC
16	TRBJ2-2	TRBV5-1	NA	TRBD1	CASSPGTGKGTGELFF	TGCGCCAGCAGCCCCGGGACAGGGAAGGGGACCGGGGAGCTGTTTTTT
18	TRBJ2-2	TRBV20-1	NA	TRBD2	CSAPRTSGSIRGTGELFF	TGCAGTGCTCCTCGGACTAGCGGGAGCATAAGGGGCACCGGGGAGCTGTTTTTT
19	TRBJ2-1	TRBV24-1	NA	TRBD2	CATSDRGTSIGSSYNEQFF	TGTGCCACCAGTGACCGGGGGACTAGCATTGGGAGCTCCTACAATGAGCAGTTCTTC
15	TRBJ1-2	TRBV4-3	NA	NA	CASSQDLLSNYGYTF	TGCGCCAGCAGCCAAGATCTTCTATCCAACTATGGCTACACCTTC
13	TRBJ2-4	TRBV6-4	NA	NA	CASNDKTPNIQYF	TGTGCCAGCAACGACAAGACTCCAAACATTCAGTACTTC
17	TRBJ1-1	TRBV6-2/TRBV6-3	few	NA	CASSYSVSHWGNTEAFF	TGTGCCAGCAGTTACTCGGTTTCGCATTGGGGGAACACTGAAGCTTTCTTT
16	TRBJ2-6	TRBV15	few	NA	CATSRGDGSGANVLTF	TGTGCCACCAGCAGGGGAGACGGCTCTGGGGCCAACGTCCTGACTTTC
19	TRBJ2-1	TRBV4-1	NA	TRBD1	CASSPGIGTGTGDYNEQFF	TGCGCCAGCAGCCCGGGTATAGGGACCGGGACAGGGGACTACAATGAGCAGTTCTTC
17	TRBJ2-3	TRBV6-2/TRBV6-3	once	NA	CASRPQLSGPPTDTQYF	TGTGCCAGCAGGCCGCAACTTAGCGGCCCACCCACAGATACGCAGTATTTT
12	TRBJ2-1	TRBV24-1	few	NA	CATSPRGHEQFF	TGTGCCACCAGCCCTCGTGGCCATGAGCAGTTCTTC
13	TRBJ2-5	TRBV7-9	few	NA	CASSLTLQETQYF	TGTGCCAGCAGCTTAACCCTCCAAGAGACCCAGTACTTC
12	TRBJ2-2	TRBV20-1	few	NA	CSAYRDTGELFF	TGCAGTGCTTACAGGGACACCGGGGAGCTGTTTTTT